One sample yielded the 20 T cell receptor beta chains listed below, sequenced in a study of OX40 agonist ivuxolimab in advanced cancers. Produced via immunoSEQ multiplex PCR; TCRdb's table is partial and in-frame only. Found here are 40,000 to 45,000 clones, 80% to 90% of them singletons; the top ten hold around 3.4%. The specimen was CD4+ or CD8+ T cells sorted from blood, collected in a trial of the OX40 agonist ivuxolimab. These receptors originate from an adult with an advanced solid tumor such as melanoma, head and neck, liver or kidney cancer.

The chain joins TRBV4-2 to TRBJ1-2, with D hard to call. From germline, CDR1 is LGHNA and CDR2 YNFKEQ. V was shortened by 5 bases and J by 4 bases, with 20 bases between the two germline ends. The CDR3 spans 16 residues. The CDR3 protein is CASSLRLGRSSYGYTF. For the CDR3, the DNA is TGTGCCAGCAGCTTGAGGTTAGGCAGGTCTTCCTATGGCTACACCTTC.

This clone was observed a single time. This chain uses TRBV28 with TRBJ2-1, with D uncertain. Germline loops: CDR1 MDHEN, CDR2 SYDVKM. V lost 2 bases and J 13 bases, leaving 15 bases between the germline ends. The CDR3 runs 13 residues. The CDR3 bases are TGTGCCAGCAGTTTACTAGGCCCCAATTCCCAGTTCTTC. Residues: CASSLLGPNSQFF.

This clone came up once. This rearrangement joins TRBV19 to TRBJ1-1, with no clear D. The V gene lost 7 bases and the J gene lost 5 bases, with 11 bases spanning the gap. The CDR3 has 12 amino acids. CDR1 is LNHDA, CDR2 SQIVND, per germline (reference sequence). CDR3 amino acids: CASNLPGTEAFF. CDR3 sequence (DNA): TGTGCCAGTAATCTCCCCGGGACTGAAGCTTTCTTT.

This chain uses TRBV12-5 with TRBJ1-2, with a tentative D call TRBD1 (5 bases). The CDR3 loop spans 15 amino acids. V shed 9 bases and J shed 5 bases, with 22 bases lying between them. Germline loops: CDR1 LGHNT, CDR2 FRNRAP. This CDR3 is CASSQGGTVRYGYTF. The CDR3 DNA reads TGTGCTAGCTCCCAAGGCGGGACCGTACGATATGGCTACACCTTC.

The gene calls are TRBV4-1 and TRBJ1-3, with TRBD1 identical over 8 bases. In germline, CDR1 is MGHRA, CDR2 YSYEKL. The J segment lost 4 bases and the V segment lost 0 bases, leaving 8 bases of the junction unmatched. The CDR3 loop spans 17 amino acids. CDR3 nucleotide sequence: TGCGCCAGCAGCCAAGACCCAAACAGGGGGAGGGGAAACACCATATATTTT. As protein: CASSQDPNRGRGNTIYF.

This clone was recorded once. The chain uses TRBV4-2 and TRBJ2-3; unclear D gene. V shed 2 bases and J shed 4 bases, with 10 bases lying between them. This CDR3 has 14 residues. Germline CDR1 LGHNA, CDR2 YNFKEQ. The CDR3 DNA reads TGTGCCAGCAGCCAAACTCCGGGTGCAGATACGCAGTATTTT. This gives the protein CASSQTPGADTQYF.

The J gene is TRBJ2-7, the V gene TRBV18, with a weak D call TRBD1 (5 bases). Per the germline V gene, CDR1 is KGHSH and CDR2 is LQKENI. The CDR3 length is 15 residues. Trimming stripped 3 bases from V and 0 bases from J, with 12 bases between. The CDR3 here is CASSPQGPSSYEQYF. Written as DNA, the CDR3 is TGTGCCAGCTCACCCCAGGGCCCCAGCTCCTACGAGCAGTACTTC.

This chain uses TRBV11-3 with TRBJ2-4, with TRBD1 identical over 8 bases. CDR3 length equals 16 residues. Germline V CDR1 and CDR2: SGHNT, YENEEA. With 0 bases clipped from V and 6 bases from J, the junction kept 7 bases outside the gene matches. Written as DNA, the CDR3 is TGTGCCAGCAGCTTAGATGGGGCAGGGGGCGGAAACATTCAGTACTTC. It yields the protein CASSLDGAGGGNIQYF.

The genes are TRBV11-3 and TRBJ2-1, with 7 bases fitting TRBD1. The V gene's germline CDR1 is SGHNT and CDR2 YENEEA. CDR3 length: 14 residues. V shed 3 bases and J 7 bases; nucleotides not matched to a gene: 6. The CDR3 DNA sequence: TGTGCCAGCAGCTTTGAGGGGGCTGTAAATGAGCAGTTCTTC. Encoded protein: CASSFEGAVNEQFF.

The chain is built from TRBV11-3 and TRBJ2-7; D remains ambiguous. Per germline, CDR1 SGHNT and CDR2 YENEEA. V gave up 5 bases and J gave up 2 bases, with 7 bases separating them. CDR3 length: 12 residues. The CDR3 region has the DNA TGTGCCAGCAGCCAAGCAGCCTACGAGCAGTACTTC. Translation: CASSQAAYEQYF.

CDR3 in DNA: TGCACCACCACGACGCGAAGAGCTTCCAGCCAAAATTATGGCTACACCTTC. This sequence encodes CTTTTRRASSQNYGYTF. V usage is TRBV1 and J usage is TRBJ1-2. TRBV1 is described as a pseudogene. The CDR3 sequence is 17 residues long.

CDR3: CTSSQDSNDPHMNTEAFF. Written as DNA, the CDR3 is TGCACCAGCAGCCAAGACAGTAATGACCCCCACATGAACACTGAAGCTTTCTTT. The chain recombines TRBV1 with TRBJ1-1. TRBV1 is noted as a pseudogene. The CDR3 is 18 residues long.

The chain links TRBV5-4 to TRBJ1-2; D not certain. The CDR3 extends over 14 amino acids. The germline V and J ends were trimmed by 0 bases and 6 bases, with 12 bases remaining between them. The V gene's germline CDR1 is SGHNT and CDR2 YYREEE (reference sequence). Here the CDR3 reads CASSLVGSEDGYTF. For the CDR3, the DNA is TGTGCCAGCAGCTTGGTAGGCAGTGAGGATGGCTACACCTTC.

The chain carries TRBV4-1 and TRBJ1-3, with D perhaps matching TRBD1 (5 bases). Trimming left V 5 bases short and J 3 bases short, with 17 bases between. The CDR3 contains 16 residues. Germline V gene sequence: CDR1 MGHRA, CDR2 YSYEKL. The CDR3 DNA reads TGCGCCAGCAGCGCCCCCGGGACGATACTTGGAAACACCATATATTTT. Translated, it gives CASSAPGTILGNTIYF.

In this sample, this clone turned up once. The genes are TRBV11-2 and TRBJ2-7; D not resolved. V lost 3 bases and J 1 base, leaving 7 bases between the germline ends. The CDR3 spans 13 residues. CDR1 and CDR2 (germline): SGHAT, FQNNGV. CDR3 in DNA: TGTGCCAGCAGCTTCGGGTCTTCCTACGAGCAGTACTTC. Translating gives CASSFGSSYEQYF.

V is TRBV6-5 and J is TRBJ2-1; D is unclear. Germline V CDR1 and CDR2: MNHEY, SVGAGI. The V gene lost 0 bases and the J gene lost 8 bases, with 8 bases spanning the gap. The CDR3 runs 13 residues. For the CDR3, the DNA is TGTGCCAGCAGTTACTCGATAAAGTATGAGCAGTTCTTC. Its protein is CASSYSIKYEQFF.

The chain recombines TRBV7-8 with TRBJ1-2, with a possible D match to TRBD1 (5 bases). Trimming took off 1 base at V and 0 bases at J, with 9 bases between the two ends. CDR3 length: 15 amino acids. CDR1 SGHVS and CDR2 FQNEAQ come from the germline V gene. CDR3 region: CASSLGQQTNYGYTF. The CDR3 coding sequence is TGTGCCAGCAGCTTAGGACAGCAAACTAACTATGGCTACACCTTC.

The chain recombines TRBV5-1 with TRBJ2-5; the D is unclear. Trimming removed 2 bases from V and 3 bases from J, with 2 bases in between. The CDR3 spans 11 residues. The V gene's germline CDR1 is SGHRS and CDR2 YFSETQ. CDR3 sequence (DNA): TGCGCCAGCAGCTTCAAAGAGACCCAGTACTTC. Its translation: CASSFKETQYF.

The chain combines TRBV19 with TRBJ2-7, with D perhaps TRBD1 or TRBD2 (5 bases each). V gave up 3 bases and J gave up 3 bases, with 9 bases separating them. This CDR3 spans 13 amino acids. CDR1 and CDR2 (germline): LNHDA, SQIVND (reference sequence). In DNA, the CDR3 is TGTGCCAGTAGTATTGGGGGATTCTACGAGCAGTACTTC. It translates to CASSIGGFYEQYF.

The chain employs TRBV18 and TRBJ1-5; tentatively, D is TRBD1 (5 bases). V dropped 5 bases and J dropped 0 bases, with 17 bases sitting between them. Germline V gene sequence: CDR1 KGHSH, CDR2 LQKENI. CDR3 length: 17 amino acids. CDR3 DNA: TGTGCCAGCTCAAAACGGGACGTGACTTATAGCAATCAGCCCCAGCATTTT. Amino acids: CASSKRDVTYSNQPQHF.